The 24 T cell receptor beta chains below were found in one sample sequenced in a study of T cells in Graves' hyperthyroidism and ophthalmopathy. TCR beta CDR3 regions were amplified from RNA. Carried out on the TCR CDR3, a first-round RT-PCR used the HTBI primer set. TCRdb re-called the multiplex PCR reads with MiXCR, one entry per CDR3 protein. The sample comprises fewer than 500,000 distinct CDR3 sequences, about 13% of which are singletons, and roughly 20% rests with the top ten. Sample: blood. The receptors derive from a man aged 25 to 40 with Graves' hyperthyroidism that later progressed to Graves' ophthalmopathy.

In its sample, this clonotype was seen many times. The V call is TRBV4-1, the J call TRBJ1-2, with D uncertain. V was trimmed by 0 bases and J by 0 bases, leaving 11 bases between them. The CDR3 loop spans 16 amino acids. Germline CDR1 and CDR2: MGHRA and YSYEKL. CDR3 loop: CASSQDVAFANYGYTF. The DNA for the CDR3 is TGCGCCAGCAGCCAAGATGTGGCGTTTGCTAACTATGGCTACACCTTC.

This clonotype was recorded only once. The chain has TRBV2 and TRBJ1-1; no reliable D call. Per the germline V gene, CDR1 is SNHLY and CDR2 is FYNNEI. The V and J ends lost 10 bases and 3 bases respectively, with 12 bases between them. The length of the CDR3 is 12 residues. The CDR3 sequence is CATPSGYTEAFF. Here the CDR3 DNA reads TGTGCCACCCCCTCCGGCTACACTGAAGCTTTCTTT.

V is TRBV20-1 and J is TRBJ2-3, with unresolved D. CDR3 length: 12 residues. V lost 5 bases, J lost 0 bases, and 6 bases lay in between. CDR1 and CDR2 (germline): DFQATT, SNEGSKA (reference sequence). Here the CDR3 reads CSAGASTDTQYF. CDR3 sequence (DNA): TGCAGTGCTGGAGCTAGCACAGATACGCAGTATTTT.

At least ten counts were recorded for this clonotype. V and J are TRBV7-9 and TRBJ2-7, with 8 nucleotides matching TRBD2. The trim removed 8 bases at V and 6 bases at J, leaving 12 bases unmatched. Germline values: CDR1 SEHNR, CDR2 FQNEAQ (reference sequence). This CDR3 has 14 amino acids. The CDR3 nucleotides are TGTGCCAGCCGCCGGGACGTAGCGGGGAGCGAGCAGTACTTC. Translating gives CASRRDVAGSEQYF.

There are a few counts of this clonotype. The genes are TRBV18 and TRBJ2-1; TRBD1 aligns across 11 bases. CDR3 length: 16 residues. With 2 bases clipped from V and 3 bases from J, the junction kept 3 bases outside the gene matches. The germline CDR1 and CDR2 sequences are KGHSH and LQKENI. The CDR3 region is CASSPSGTGGYNEQFF. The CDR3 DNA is TGTGCCAGCTCACCATCTGGGACAGGGGGCTACAATGAGCAGTTCTTC.

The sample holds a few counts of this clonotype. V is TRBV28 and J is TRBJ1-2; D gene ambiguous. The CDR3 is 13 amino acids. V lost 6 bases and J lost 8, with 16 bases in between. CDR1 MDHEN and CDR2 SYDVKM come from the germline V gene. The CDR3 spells CASSSDGLRGYTF. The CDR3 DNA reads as TGTGCCAGCAGCTCAGACGGGCTGCGCGGCTACACCTTC.

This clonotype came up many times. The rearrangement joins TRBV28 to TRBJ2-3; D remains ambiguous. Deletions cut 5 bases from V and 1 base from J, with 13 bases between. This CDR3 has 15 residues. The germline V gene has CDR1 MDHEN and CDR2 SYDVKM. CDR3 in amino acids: CASSRGPLGTDTQYF. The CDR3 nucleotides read TGTGCCAGCAGTCGAGGTCCTTTGGGCACAGATACGCAGTATTTT.

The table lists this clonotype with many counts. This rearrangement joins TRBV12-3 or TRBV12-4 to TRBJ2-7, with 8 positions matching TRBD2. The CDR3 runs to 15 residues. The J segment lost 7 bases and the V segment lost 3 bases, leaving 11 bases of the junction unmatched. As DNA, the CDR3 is TGTGCCAGCAGTTTTACGGCGGGGGGCCGGGGAGAGCAGTACTTC. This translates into CASSFTAGGRGEQYF.

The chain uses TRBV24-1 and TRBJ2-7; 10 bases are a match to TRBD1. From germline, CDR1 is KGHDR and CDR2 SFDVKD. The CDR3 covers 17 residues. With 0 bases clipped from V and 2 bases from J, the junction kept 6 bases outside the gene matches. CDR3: CATSDLNRDRGTYEQYF. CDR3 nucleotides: TGTGCCACCAGTGATTTGAACCGGGACAGGGGTACCTACGAGCAGTACTTC.

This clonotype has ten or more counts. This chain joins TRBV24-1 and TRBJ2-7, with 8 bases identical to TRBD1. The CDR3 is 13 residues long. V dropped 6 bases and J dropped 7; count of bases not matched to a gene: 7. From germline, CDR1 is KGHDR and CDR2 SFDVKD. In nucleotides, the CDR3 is TGTGCCACCAGTCCCGGGACAGGTTATGAGCAGTACTTC. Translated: CATSPGTGYEQYF.

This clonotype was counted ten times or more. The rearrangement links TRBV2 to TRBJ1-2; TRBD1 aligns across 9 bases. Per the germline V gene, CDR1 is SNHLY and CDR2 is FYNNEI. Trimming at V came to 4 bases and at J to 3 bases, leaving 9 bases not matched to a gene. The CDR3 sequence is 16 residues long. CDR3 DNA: TGTGCCAGCAGTGTAAATGGCCACAGGGGGCACTATGGCTACACCTTC. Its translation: CASSVNGHRGHYGYTF. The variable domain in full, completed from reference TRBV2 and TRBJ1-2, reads EPEVTQTPSHQVTQMGQEVILRCVPISNHLYFYWYRQILGQKVEFLVSFYNNEISEKSEIFDDQFSVERPDGSNFTLKIRSTKLEDSAMYFCASSVNGHRGHYGYTFGSGTRLTVV.

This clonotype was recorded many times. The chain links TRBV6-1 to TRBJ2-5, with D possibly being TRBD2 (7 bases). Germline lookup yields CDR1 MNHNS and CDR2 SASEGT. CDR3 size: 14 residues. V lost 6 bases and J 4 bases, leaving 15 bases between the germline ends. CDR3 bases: TGTGCCAGCAGATTACTGGGGGGGGCAGAGACCCAGTACTTC. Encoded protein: CASRLLGGAETQYF.

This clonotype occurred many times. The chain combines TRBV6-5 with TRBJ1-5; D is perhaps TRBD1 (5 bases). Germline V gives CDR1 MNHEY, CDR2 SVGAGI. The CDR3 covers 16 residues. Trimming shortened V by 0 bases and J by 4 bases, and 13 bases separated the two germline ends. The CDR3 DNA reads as TGTGCCAGCAGTTACTCCAGGGCAGAGGGGAATCAGCCCCAGCATTTT. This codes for CASSYSRAEGNQPQHF.

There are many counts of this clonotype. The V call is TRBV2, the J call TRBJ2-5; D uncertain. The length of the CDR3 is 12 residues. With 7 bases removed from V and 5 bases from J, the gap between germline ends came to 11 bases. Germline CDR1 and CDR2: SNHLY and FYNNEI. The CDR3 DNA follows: TGTGCCAGCAAAATCCAGTGGGAGACCCAGTACTTC. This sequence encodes CASKIQWETQYF.

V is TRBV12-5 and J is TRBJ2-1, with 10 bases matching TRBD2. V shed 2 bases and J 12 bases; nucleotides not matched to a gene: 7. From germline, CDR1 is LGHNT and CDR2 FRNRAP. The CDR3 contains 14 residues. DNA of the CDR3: TGTGCTAGTGGTTTGAGCACTAGCGGGGTTGCGCAGTTCTTC. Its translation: CASGLSTSGVAQFF.

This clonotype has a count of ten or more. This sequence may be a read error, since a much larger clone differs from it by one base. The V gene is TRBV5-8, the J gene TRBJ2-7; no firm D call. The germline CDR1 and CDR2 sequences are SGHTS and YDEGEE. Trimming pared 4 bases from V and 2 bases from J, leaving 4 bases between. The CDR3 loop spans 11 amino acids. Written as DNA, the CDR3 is TGTGCCAGCAGCCAAGCCTACGAGCAGTACTTC. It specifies CASSQAYEQYF.

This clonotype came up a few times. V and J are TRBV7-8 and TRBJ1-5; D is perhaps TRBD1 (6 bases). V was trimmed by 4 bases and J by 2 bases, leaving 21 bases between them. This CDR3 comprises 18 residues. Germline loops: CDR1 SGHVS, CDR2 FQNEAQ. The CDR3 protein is CASSSPDSRGVGNQPQHF. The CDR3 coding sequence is TGTGCCAGCAGCTCGCCGGACAGTCGGGGGGTAGGCAATCAGCCCCAGCATTTT.

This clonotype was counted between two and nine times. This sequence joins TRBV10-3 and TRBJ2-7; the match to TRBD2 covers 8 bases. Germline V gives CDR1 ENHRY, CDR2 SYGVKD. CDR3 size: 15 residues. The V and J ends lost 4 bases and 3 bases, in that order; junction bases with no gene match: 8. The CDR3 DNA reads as TGTGCCATCAGTGGGAAACTAGCGGCCGGCTACGAGCAGTACTTC. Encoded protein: CAISGKLAAGYEQYF.

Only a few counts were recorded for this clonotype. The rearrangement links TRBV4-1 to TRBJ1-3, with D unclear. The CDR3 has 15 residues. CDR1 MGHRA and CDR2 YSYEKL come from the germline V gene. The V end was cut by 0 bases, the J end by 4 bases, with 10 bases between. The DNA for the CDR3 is TGCGCCAGCAGCCAAGATCGGGCTCCAGGAAACACCATATATTTT. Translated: CASSQDRAPGNTIYF.

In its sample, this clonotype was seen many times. CDR3 region: CASSLGTVRGELFF. CDR3 nucleotides: TGTGCCAGCAGCTTAGGGACCGTACGCGGGGAGCTGTTTTTT. The chain couples TRBV11-2 to TRBJ2-2; D is ambiguous. The CDR3 length is 14 residues. Germline V gives CDR1 SGHAT, CDR2 FQNNGV. Trimming removed 1 base from V and 7 bases from J, with 10 bases in between.

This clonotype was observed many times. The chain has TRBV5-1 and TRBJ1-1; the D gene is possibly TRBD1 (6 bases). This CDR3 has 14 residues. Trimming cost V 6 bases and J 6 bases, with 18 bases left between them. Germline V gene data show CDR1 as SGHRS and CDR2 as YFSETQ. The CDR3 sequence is CASKNRERAPEAFF. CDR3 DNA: TGCGCCAGCAAGAACAGGGAGAGGGCCCCTGAAGCTTTCTTT.

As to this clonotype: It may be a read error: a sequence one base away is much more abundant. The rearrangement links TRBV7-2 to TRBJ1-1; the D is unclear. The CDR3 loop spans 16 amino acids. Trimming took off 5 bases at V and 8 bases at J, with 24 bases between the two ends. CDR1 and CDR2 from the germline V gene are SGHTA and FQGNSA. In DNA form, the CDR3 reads TGTGCCAGCAGCCTTCCTGGAATCCGGCCCATACCAGAAGCTTTCTTT. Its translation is CASSLPGIRPIPEAFF.

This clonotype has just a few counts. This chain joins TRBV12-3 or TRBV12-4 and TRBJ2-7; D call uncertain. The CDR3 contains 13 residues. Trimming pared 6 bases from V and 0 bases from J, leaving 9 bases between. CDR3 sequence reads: CASSMSRSYEQYF. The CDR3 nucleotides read TGTGCCAGCAGCATGTCCCGCTCCTACGAGCAGTACTTC.

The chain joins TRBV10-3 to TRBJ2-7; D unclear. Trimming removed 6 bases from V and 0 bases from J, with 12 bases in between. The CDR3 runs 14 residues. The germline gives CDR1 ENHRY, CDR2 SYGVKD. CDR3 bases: TGTGCCATCAGCCCTGTGACGGACTCCTACGAGCAGTACTTC. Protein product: CAISPVTDSYEQYF.